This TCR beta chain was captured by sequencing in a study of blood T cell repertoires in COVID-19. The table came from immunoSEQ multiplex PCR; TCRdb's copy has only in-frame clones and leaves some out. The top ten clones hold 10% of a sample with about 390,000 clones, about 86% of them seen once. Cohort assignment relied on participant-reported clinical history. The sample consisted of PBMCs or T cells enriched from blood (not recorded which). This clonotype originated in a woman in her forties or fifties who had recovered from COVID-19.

The CDR3 DNA follows: TGTGCCAGCCTGGTCGACAGGGTGGGTCGTCCGAGCGCCGAAGCTTTCTTT. This codes for CASLVDRVGRPSAEAFF. V and J are TRBV2 and TRBJ1-1, with 7 bases lining up with TRBD1. Losses at the gene ends were 8 bases for V and 8 bases for J; bases not matched to a gene: 23. Germline loops: CDR1 SNHLY, CDR2 FYNNEI. The CDR3 contains 17 residues.